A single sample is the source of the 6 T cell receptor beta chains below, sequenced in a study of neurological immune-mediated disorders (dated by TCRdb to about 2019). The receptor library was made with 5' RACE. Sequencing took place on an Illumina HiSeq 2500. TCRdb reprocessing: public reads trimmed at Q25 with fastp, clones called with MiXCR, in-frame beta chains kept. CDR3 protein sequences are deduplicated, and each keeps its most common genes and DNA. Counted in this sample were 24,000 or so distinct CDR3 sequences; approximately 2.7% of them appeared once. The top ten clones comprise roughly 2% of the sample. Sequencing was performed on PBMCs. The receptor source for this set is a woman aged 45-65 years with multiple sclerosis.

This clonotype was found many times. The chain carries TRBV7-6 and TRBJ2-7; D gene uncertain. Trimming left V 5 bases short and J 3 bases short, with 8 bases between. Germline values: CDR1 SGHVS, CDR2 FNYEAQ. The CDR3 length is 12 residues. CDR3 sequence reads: CASSPGGYEQYF. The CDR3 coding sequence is TGTGCCAGCAGCCCTGGCGGCTACGAGCAGTACTTC. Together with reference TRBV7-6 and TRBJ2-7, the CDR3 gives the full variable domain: GAGVSQSPRYKVTKRGQDVALRCDPISGHVSLYWYRQALGQGPEFLTYFNYEAQQDKSGLPNDRFSAERPEGSISTLTIQRTEQRDSAMYRCASSPGGYEQYFGPGTRLTVT.

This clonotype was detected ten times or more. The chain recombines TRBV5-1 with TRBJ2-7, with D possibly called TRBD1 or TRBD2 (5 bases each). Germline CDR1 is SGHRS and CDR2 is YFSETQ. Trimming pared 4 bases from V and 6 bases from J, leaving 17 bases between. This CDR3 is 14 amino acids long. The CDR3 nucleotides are TGCGCCAGCAGCCCGCGCTGGGACGGAGGCGAGCAGTACTTC. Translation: CASSPRWDGGEQYF.

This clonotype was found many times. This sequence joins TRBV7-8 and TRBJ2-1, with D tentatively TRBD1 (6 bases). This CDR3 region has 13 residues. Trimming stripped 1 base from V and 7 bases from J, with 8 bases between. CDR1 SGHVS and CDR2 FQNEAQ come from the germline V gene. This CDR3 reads CASSLGGPNEQFF. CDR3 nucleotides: TGTGCCAGCAGCTTAGGGGGGCCAAATGAGCAGTTCTTC.

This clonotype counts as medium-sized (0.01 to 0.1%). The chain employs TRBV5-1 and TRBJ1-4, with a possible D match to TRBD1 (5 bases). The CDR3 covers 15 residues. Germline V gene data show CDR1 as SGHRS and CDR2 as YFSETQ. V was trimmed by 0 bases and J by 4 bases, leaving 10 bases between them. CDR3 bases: TGCGCCAGCAGCTTGGATAGGGGACTTAATGAAAAACTGTTTTTT. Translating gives CASSLDRGLNEKLFF.

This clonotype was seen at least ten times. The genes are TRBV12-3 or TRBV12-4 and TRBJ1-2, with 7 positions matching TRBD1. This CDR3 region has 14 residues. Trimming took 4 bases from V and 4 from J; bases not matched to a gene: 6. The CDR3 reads CASSSGRQGYGYTF. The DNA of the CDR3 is TGTGCCAGCAGTTCCGGGAGACAGGGCTATGGCTACACCTTC.

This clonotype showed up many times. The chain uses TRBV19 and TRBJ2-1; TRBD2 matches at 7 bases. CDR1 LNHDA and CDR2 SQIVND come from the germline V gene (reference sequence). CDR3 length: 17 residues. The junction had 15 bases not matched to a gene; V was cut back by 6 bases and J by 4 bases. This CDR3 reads CASRTRPGTNSYNEQFF. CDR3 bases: TGTGCCAGTAGGACCCGTCCCGGGACTAATTCTTACAATGAGCAGTTCTTC.